A single sample gave rise to the 14 T cell receptor beta chains below, sequenced in a study of PD-L1 blockade in urothelial cancer. Sequencing used immunoSEQ multiplex PCR; TCRdb keeps in-frame clones, though not all of them. Seen here are 45,000 to 50,000 clones, 88% observed once, and the top ten hold around 3.9%. Sequencing used PBMCs, obtained around atezolizumab (anti-PD-L1) treatment. The receptors derive from a man aged 80 or over with urothelial cancer.

The genes are TRBV25-1 and TRBJ2-1, with TRBD1 matching over 10 bases. Germline CDR1 and CDR2: MGHDK and SYGVNS. V shed 8 bases and J 2 bases; nucleotides not matched to a gene: 12. This CDR3 is built from 17 residues. Here the CDR3 reads CASSARDGQGAYNEQFF. The CDR3 nucleotides read TGTGCCAGCTCCGCCCGGGATGGACAGGGGGCCTACAATGAGCAGTTCTTC.

This chain uses TRBV30 with TRBJ2-7; TRBD2 matches 7 bases. CDR3 length: 16 residues. CDR1 is GTSNPN and CDR2 is SVGIG in the germline V gene (reference sequence). Trimming at V came to 5 bases and at J to 0 bases, leaving 13 bases not matched to a gene. The CDR3 is CAWQTNGGGSSYEQYF. CDR3 sequence (DNA): TGTGCCTGGCAAACCAACGGGGGAGGGAGCTCCTACGAGCAGTACTTC.

The chain carries TRBV5-1 and TRBJ1-1; 9 bases fit TRBD1. This CDR3 has 14 residues. Germline V lookup: CDR1 SGHRS, CDR2 YFSETQ. Trimming at V came to 4 bases and at J to 1 base, leaving 2 bases not matched to a gene. The CDR3, as DNA: TGCGCCAGCAGCGGGACAGGGTCGAACACTGAAGCTTTCTTT. Amino acids: CASSGTGSNTEAFF.

This clone was observed a few times. This chain joins TRBV6-5 and TRBJ2-2, with a possible D match to TRBD1 (6 bases). The CDR3 has 13 amino acids. The germline CDR1 and CDR2 sequences are MNHEY and SVGAGI. V shed 6 bases and J shed 4 bases, with 9 bases lying between them. The CDR3 sequence: CASSKGVTGELFF. The CDR3 DNA sequence: TGTGCCAGCAGCAAGGGGGTCACCGGGGAGCTGTTTTTT.

J is TRBJ2-7 and V is TRBV5-1, with 7 bases lining up with TRBD1. V gave up 0 bases and J gave up 2 bases; unmatched junction bases: 2. Germline values: CDR1 SGHRS, CDR2 YFSETQ. There are 14 residues in the CDR3. CDR3 bases: TGCGCCAGCAGCTTGGGACAGGGCCCCTACGAGCAGTACTTC. It specifies CASSLGQGPYEQYF.

This rearrangement joins TRBV19 to TRBJ2-4; D remains ambiguous. The CDR3 sequence is 13 residues long. Trimming took 7 bases from V and 1 from J, leaving 8 bases between them. Germline loops: CDR1 LNHDA, CDR2 SQIVND (reference sequence). Written as DNA, the CDR3 is TGTGCCAGTAAAGTCGGGGCCAAAAACATTCAGTACTTC. It encodes CASKVGAKNIQYF. The full variable domain, with the rest looked up from reference TRBV19 and TRBJ2-4, is DGGITQSPKYLFRKEGQNVTLSCEQNLNHDAMYWYRQDPGQGLRLIYYSQIVNDFQKGDIAEGYSVSREKKESFPLTVTSAQKNPTAFYLCASKVGAKNIQYFGAGTRLSVL.

The chain has TRBV7-2 and TRBJ1-1, with D tentatively TRBD1 (5 bases). CDR1 and CDR2 (germline): SGHTA, FQGNSA. V was shortened by 1 base and J by 8 bases, with 8 bases between the two germline ends. There are 12 residues in the CDR3. CDR3 amino acids: CASSLVGVEAFF. The CDR3 bases are TGTGCCAGCAGCTTAGTAGGGGTCGAAGCTTTCTTT.

The CDR3 is CASSHNSYEQYF. CDR3 in DNA: TGCGCCAGCAGCCATAACAGCTACGAGCAGTACTTC. V gene TRBV5-1 combines with J gene TRBJ2-7; D uncertain. The length of the CDR3 is 12 residues. V was trimmed by 4 bases and J by 3 bases, leaving 8 bases between them. Germline V gives CDR1 SGHRS, CDR2 YFSETQ.

The V gene is TRBV2, the J gene TRBJ2-3, with a tentative D call TRBD2 (5 bases). Looked up from germline, CDR1 is SNHLY and CDR2 is FYNNEI. The germline V and J ends were trimmed by 6 bases and 1 base, with 8 bases remaining between them. The CDR3 contains 13 residues. CDR3 nucleotides: TGTGCCAGCAGAGGACTTCGCACAGATACGCAGTATTTT. Translated, it gives CASRGLRTDTQYF.

The chain combines TRBV4-1 with TRBJ1-5; unclear D gene. This CDR3 contains 14 residues. Germline V gene lookup returns CDR1 MGHRA and CDR2 YSYEKL. V gave up 0 bases and J gave up 1 base, with 4 bases separating them. The chain's CDR3 is CASSQDPSNQPQHF. In DNA form, the CDR3 reads TGCGCCAGCAGCCAAGATCCGAGCAATCAGCCCCAGCATTTT.

The CDR3 protein is CASSLVPVSTDTQYF. The CDR3 nucleotides read TGCGCCAGCAGCTTGGTTCCGGTTAGCACAGATACGCAGTATTTT. V gene TRBV5-1 combines with J gene TRBJ2-3; D call uncertain. CDR1 SGHRS and CDR2 YFSETQ come from the germline V gene. V lost 0 bases and J 0 bases, leaving 8 bases between the germline ends. There are 15 residues in the CDR3.

J is TRBJ2-5 and V is TRBV30; a weak D match, TRBD2 (6 bases). V lost 0 bases and J lost 4, with 24 bases in between. Looked up from germline, CDR1 is GTSNPN and CDR2 is SVGIG (reference sequence). This CDR3 has 18 residues. This CDR3 is CAWSVPGSETRVGETQYF. The CDR3 DNA reads as TGTGCCTGGAGTGTACCCGGATCTGAGACTAGGGTTGGAGAGACCCAGTACTTC.

The chain uses TRBV19 and TRBJ1-1, with 9 bases matching TRBD1. J gave up 4 bases and V 3 bases, and 3 bases lay outside the gene matches. The CDR3 totals 14 residues. Germline CDR1 reads LNHDA; CDR2 reads SQIVND (reference sequence). Written as DNA, the CDR3 is TGTGCCAGTAGTATTCGACAGGGGGGCACTGAAGCTTTCTTT. This gives the protein CASSIRQGGTEAFF. Full variable domain (remainder filled in from reference TRBV19 and TRBJ1-1): DGGITQSPKYLFRKEGQNVTLSCEQNLNHDAMYWYRQDPGQGLRLIYYSQIVNDFQKGDIAEGYSVSREKKESFPLTVTSAQKNPTAFYLCASSIRQGGTEAFFGQGTRLTVV.

The chain links TRBV6-1 to TRBJ2-5; a weak D match, TRBD2 (6 bases). This CDR3 has 18 residues. The germline V and J ends were trimmed by 4 bases and 0 bases, with 21 bases remaining between them. Germline CDR1 is MNHNS and CDR2 is SASEGT. CDR3: CASSGDNLASIDQETQYF. CDR3 DNA sequence: TGTGCCAGCAGTGGAGACAACCTAGCGTCGATAGACCAAGAGACCCAGTACTTC.